These T cell receptor beta chains were read from a single sample in a study of cytomegalovirus exposure and HLA in healthy donors. Repertoires were generated with immunoSEQ multiplex PCR, while TCRdb's copy carries only in-frame clones and drops some. The table records about 210,000 clones, around 79% of them present only once. Sample: PBMCs. These receptors all stem from a male donor in good health and CMV-seropositive. Both conserved end residues are part of each CDR3. The order of the fields is V gene, clone size, D gene, J gene, CDR3 DNA, CDR3 protein. D genes are given only for firm matches. Rows may omit the clone size; those that give it use once, few, many or a size class.

v_gene: TRBV9; abundance: NA; d_gene: NA; j_gene: TRBJ1-3; CDR3nt: TGTGCCAGCAGCGTATCGGGGGATACTGCTGGAAACACCATATATTTT; CDR3aa: CASSVSGDTAGNTIYF
v_gene: TRBV28; abundance: few; d_gene: NA; j_gene: TRBJ2-7; CDR3nt: TGTGCCAGCAGTTTACATTACGAGGGAAACGAGCAGTACTTC; CDR3aa: CASSLHYEGNEQYF
v_gene: TRBV4-1; abundance: NA; d_gene: NA; j_gene: TRBJ1-2; CDR3nt: TGCGCCAGCAGCCAAGAGGGCAGACCTTATGGCTACACCTTC; CDR3aa: CASSQEGRPYGYTF
v_gene: TRBV6-4; abundance: NA; d_gene: TRBD2; j_gene: TRBJ2-3; CDR3nt: TGTGCCAGCAGTGACTCGAAGGAGAGGGGACTAGCGGAGCGGGGGGGAAGCACAGATACGCAGTATTTT; CDR3aa: CASSDSKERGLAERGGSTDTQYF
v_gene: TRBV10-3; abundance: NA; d_gene: TRBD1; j_gene: TRBJ2-7; CDR3nt: TGTGCCACCATGGGGACAGGGGCATTTGACGAGCAGTACTTC; CDR3aa: CATMGTGAFDEQYF
v_gene: TRBV11-2; abundance: NA; d_gene: NA; j_gene: TRBJ2-7; CDR3nt: TGTGCCAGCAGCTTAGAACTAGGGGAGGGGGTCTACGAGCAGTACTTC; CDR3aa: CASSLELGEGVYEQYF
v_gene: TRBV9; abundance: NA; d_gene: NA; j_gene: TRBJ2-5; CDR3nt: TGTGCCAGCAGCGCTCTCCCTGGGGGGTCGGTCCAAGAGACCCAGTACTTC; CDR3aa: CASSALPGGSVQETQYF
v_gene: TRBV11-2; abundance: NA; d_gene: TRBD2; j_gene: TRBJ2-3; CDR3nt: TGTGCCAGCAGCTCTCTAGCGGGGGGGCCAGATACGCAGTATTTT; CDR3aa: CASSSLAGGPDTQYF
v_gene: TRBV5-1; abundance: NA; d_gene: NA; j_gene: TRBJ1-5; CDR3nt: TGCGCCAGCAGCATGGACTTTAATCAGCCCCAGCATTTT; CDR3aa: CASSMDFNQPQHF
v_gene: TRBV7-8; abundance: once; d_gene: NA; j_gene: TRBJ2-1; CDR3nt: TGTGCCAGCAGCTTAGAAATCTTACTGCACAATGAGCAGTTCTTC; CDR3aa: CASSLEILLHNEQFF
v_gene: TRBV9; abundance: few; d_gene: NA; j_gene: TRBJ2-5; CDR3nt: TGTGCCAGCAGCGCCGGGACTTTGGGAGAGACCCAGTACTTC; CDR3aa: CASSAGTLGETQYF
v_gene: TRBV18; abundance: NA; d_gene: NA; j_gene: TRBJ1-1; CDR3nt: TGTGCCAGCTCACAGACAGGGAACACTGAAGCTTTCTTT; CDR3aa: CASSQTGNTEAFF
v_gene: TRBV18; abundance: NA; d_gene: TRBD1; j_gene: TRBJ1-2; CDR3nt: TGTGCCAGCTCCGTGGGACAGGGGGCGAGCTATGGCTACACCTTC; CDR3aa: CASSVGQGASYGYTF
v_gene: TRBV19; abundance: NA; d_gene: TRBD1; j_gene: TRBJ2-7; CDR3nt: TGTGCCACCTCACAGGGGGCTCGGTACGAGCAGTACTTC; CDR3aa: CATSQGARYEQYF
v_gene: TRBV7-8; abundance: NA; d_gene: TRBD2; j_gene: TRBJ2-1; CDR3nt: TGTGCCAGCAGCTCGACCCGGGGGGAGCTAAGGAACAATGAGCAGTTCTTC; CDR3aa: CASSSTRGELRNNEQFF
v_gene: TRBV4-1; abundance: NA; d_gene: TRBD1; j_gene: TRBJ1-2; CDR3nt: TGCGCCAGCAGCCAAGTTCGGGACAGCGGAATCTATGGCTACACCTTC; CDR3aa: CASSQVRDSGIYGYTF
v_gene: TRBV9; abundance: NA; d_gene: NA; j_gene: TRBJ2-5; CDR3nt: TGTGCCAGCAGCGTAGGCGGCGGGGCAACTCAAGAGACCCAGTACTTC; CDR3aa: CASSVGGGATQETQYF
v_gene: TRBV19; abundance: NA; d_gene: NA; j_gene: TRBJ1-6; CDR3nt: TGTGCCAGTAGTATAGATCCGGACAGCTCCTATAATTCACCCCTCCACTTT; CDR3aa: CASSIDPDSSYNSPLHF
v_gene: TRBV7-8; abundance: few; d_gene: TRBD1; j_gene: TRBJ1-3; CDR3nt: TGTGCCAGCAGCTTCCGGGACAGGGGGACTGGAAACACCATATATTTT; CDR3aa: CASSFRDRGTGNTIYF
v_gene: TRBV7-6; abundance: NA; d_gene: TRBD1; j_gene: TRBJ1-1; CDR3nt: TGTGCCAGCAGCTTATTCACAGGGGATGAAGCTTTCTTT; CDR3aa: CASSLFTGDEAFF
v_gene: TRBV7-9; abundance: NA; d_gene: NA; j_gene: TRBJ1-5; CDR3nt: TGTGCCAGCAGCTTTCCCGGGTTGGAGCAGCCCCAGCATTTT; CDR3aa: CASSFPGLEQPQHF
v_gene: TRBV9; abundance: NA; d_gene: TRBD1; j_gene: TRBJ1-6; CDR3nt: TGTGCCAGCAGCGTAGCGGGGACAGGGTTTTCACCCCTCCACTTT; CDR3aa: CASSVAGTGFSPLHF
v_gene: TRBV19; abundance: NA; d_gene: TRBD1; j_gene: TRBJ1-1; CDR3nt: TGTGCCAGTACTCCTTCAACAGGGGTTGTCCCTGAAGCTTTCTTT; CDR3aa: CASTPSTGVVPEAFF
v_gene: TRBV28; abundance: NA; d_gene: NA; j_gene: TRBJ2-6; CDR3nt: TGTGCCAGCGCCAATTCCCAGGGGGCCAACGTCCTGACTTTC; CDR3aa: CASANSQGANVLTF
v_gene: TRBV30; abundance: NA; d_gene: NA; j_gene: TRBJ1-2; CDR3nt: TGTGCCTGGAGCCAAGACATAGTTGGCTACACCTTC; CDR3aa: CAWSQDIVGYTF
v_gene: TRBV4-1; abundance: NA; d_gene: NA; j_gene: TRBJ1-4; CDR3nt: TGCGCCAGCAACGGGGTTGTTGCAACTAATGAAAAACTGTTTTTT; CDR3aa: CASNGVVATNEKLFF
v_gene: TRBV5-4; abundance: NA; d_gene: NA; j_gene: TRBJ1-2; CDR3nt: TGTGCCAGCAGCATGTTGGACGGGAACCAAAATTATGGCTACACCTTC; CDR3aa: CASSMLDGNQNYGYTF
v_gene: TRBV7-8; abundance: once; d_gene: NA; j_gene: TRBJ2-7; CDR3nt: TGTGCCAGCAGCTTGAACTCGGCAGGGCCGATGGAGCAGTACTTC; CDR3aa: CASSLNSAGPMEQYF
v_gene: TRBV28; abundance: NA; d_gene: TRBD2; j_gene: TRBJ2-1; CDR3nt: TGTGCCAGCAGTTTAAGGAGCGGGGGGATCTACAATGAGCAGTTCTTC; CDR3aa: CASSLRSGGIYNEQFF
v_gene: TRBV30; abundance: NA; d_gene: NA; j_gene: TRBJ1-2; CDR3nt: TGTGCCTGGAGTGCCTCAGAAGTCTATGGCTACACCTTC; CDR3aa: CAWSASEVYGYTF
v_gene: TRBV6-1; abundance: NA; d_gene: NA; j_gene: TRBJ1-5; CDR3nt: TGTGCCAGCATAGGAGGGGATGGTCAGCCCCAGCATTTT; CDR3aa: CASIGGDGQPQHF
v_gene: TRBV7-8; abundance: NA; d_gene: NA; j_gene: TRBJ1-3; CDR3nt: TGTGCCAGCAGCTTAGGCATGAGGCGTTATAGCTCTGGAAACACCATATATTTT; CDR3aa: CASSLGMRRYSSGNTIYF
v_gene: TRBV5-1; abundance: NA; d_gene: TRBD2; j_gene: TRBJ2-1; CDR3nt: TGCGCCAGCAGCTTGGTACTAGCGGGGGGAAACTCCTACAATGAGCAGTTCTTC; CDR3aa: CASSLVLAGGNSYNEQFF
v_gene: TRBV6-5; abundance: NA; d_gene: TRBD1; j_gene: TRBJ1-1; CDR3nt: TGTGCCAGCAGCCCAGGGACAGTAAGCACTGAAGCTTTCTTT; CDR3aa: CASSPGTVSTEAFF
v_gene: TRBV6-6; abundance: few; d_gene: NA; j_gene: TRBJ1-3; CDR3nt: TGTGCCAGCAGACGTGACAGTGGCTCTGGAAACACCATATATTTT; CDR3aa: CASRRDSGSGNTIYF